Included here is one T cell receptor (beta chain) sequence, with context. This sample was included in a study of blood T cell repertoires in COVID-19. Generated by immunoSEQ multiplex PCR, the TCRdb table keeps only in-frame clones and is missing some. Of approximately 210,000 clones in the sample, more than 70% were seen once. This CDR3 has 13 amino acids. Looked up from germline, CDR1 is SGHNT and CDR2 is YYREEE (reference sequence). J was trimmed by 7 bases and V by 0 bases; bases with no gene match: 4. Sequences were obtained from peripheral blood. The chain employs TRBV5-4 and TRBJ2-7; 7 nucleotides line up with TRBD2. This sequence originates from a human donor in a cohort sampled during active COVID-19. CDR3 sequence reads: CASSLEEAGEQYF. CDR3 coding DNA: TGTGCCAGCAGCTTGGAGGAAGCGGGAGAGCAGTACTTC.